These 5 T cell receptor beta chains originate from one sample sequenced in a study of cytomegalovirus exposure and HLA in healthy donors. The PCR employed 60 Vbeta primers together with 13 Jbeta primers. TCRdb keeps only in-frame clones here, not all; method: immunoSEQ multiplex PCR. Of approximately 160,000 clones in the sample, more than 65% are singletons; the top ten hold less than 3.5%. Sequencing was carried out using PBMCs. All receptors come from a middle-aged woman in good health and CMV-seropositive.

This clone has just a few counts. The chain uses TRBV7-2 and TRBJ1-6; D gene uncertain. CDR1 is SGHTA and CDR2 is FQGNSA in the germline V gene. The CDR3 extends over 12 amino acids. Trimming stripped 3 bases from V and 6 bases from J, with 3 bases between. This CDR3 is CASSLANSPLHF. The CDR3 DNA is TGTGCCAGCAGCTTGGCTAATTCACCCCTCCACTTT.

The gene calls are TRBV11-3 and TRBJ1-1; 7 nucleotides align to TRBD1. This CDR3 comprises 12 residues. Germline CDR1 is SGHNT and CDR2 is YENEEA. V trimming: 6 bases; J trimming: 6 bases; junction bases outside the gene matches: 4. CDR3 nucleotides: TGTGCCAGCAGTAACAGGGGAGCTGAAGCTTTCTTT. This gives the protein CASSNRGAEAFF.

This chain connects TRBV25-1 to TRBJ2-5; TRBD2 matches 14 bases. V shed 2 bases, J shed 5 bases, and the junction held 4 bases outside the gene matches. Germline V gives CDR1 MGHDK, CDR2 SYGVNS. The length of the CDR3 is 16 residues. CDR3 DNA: TGTGCCAGCAGTGAACCGGGACTAGCGGGAGTTGAGACCCAGTACTTC. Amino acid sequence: CASSEPGLAGVETQYF.

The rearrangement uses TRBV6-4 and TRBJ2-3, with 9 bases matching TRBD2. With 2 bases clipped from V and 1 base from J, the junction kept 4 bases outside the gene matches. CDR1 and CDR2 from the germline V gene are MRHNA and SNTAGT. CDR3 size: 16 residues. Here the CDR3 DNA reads TGTGCCAGCAGTGACCTTCCTAGCGGGGGCACAGATACGCAGTATTTT. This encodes CASSDLPSGGTDTQYF.

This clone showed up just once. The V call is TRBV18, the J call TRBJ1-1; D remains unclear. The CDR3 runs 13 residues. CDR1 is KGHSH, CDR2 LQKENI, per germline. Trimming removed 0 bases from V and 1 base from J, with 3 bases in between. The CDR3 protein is CASSPPQNTEAFF. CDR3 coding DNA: TGTGCCAGCTCACCACCCCAGAACACTGAAGCTTTCTTT.